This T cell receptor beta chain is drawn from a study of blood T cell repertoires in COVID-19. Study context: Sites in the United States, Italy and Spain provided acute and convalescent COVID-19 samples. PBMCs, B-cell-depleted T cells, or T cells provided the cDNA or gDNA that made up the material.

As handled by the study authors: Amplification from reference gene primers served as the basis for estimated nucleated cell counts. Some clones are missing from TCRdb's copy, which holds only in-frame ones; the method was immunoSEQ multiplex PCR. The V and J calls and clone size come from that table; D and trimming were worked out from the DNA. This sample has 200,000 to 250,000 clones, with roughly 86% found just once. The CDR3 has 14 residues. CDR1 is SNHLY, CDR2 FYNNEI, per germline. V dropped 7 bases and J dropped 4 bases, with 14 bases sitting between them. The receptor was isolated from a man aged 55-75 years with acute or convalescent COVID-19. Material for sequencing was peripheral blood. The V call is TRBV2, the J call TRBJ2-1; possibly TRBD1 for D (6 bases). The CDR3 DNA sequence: TGTGCCAGCACGTCCCGGGACACTTACAATGAGCAGTTCTTC. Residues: CASTSRDTYNEQFF. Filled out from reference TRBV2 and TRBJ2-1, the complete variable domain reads EPEVTQTPSHQVTQMGQEVILRCVPISNHLYFYWYRQILGQKVEFLVSFYNNEISEKSEIFDDQFSVERPDGSNFTLKIRSTKLEDSAMYFCASTSRDTYNEQFFGPGTRLTVL.